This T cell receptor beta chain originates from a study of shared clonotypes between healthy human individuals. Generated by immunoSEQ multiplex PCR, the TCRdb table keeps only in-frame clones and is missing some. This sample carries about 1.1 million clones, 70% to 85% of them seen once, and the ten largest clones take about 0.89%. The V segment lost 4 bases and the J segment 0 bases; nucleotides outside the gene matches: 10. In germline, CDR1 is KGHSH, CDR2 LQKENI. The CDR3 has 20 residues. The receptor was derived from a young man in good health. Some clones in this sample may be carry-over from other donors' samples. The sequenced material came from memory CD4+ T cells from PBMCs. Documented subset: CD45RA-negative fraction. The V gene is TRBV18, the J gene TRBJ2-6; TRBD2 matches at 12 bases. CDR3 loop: CASSQFSTSGSRSGANVLTF. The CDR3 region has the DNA TGTGCCAGCTCACAATTCTCGACTAGCGGGAGTCGCTCTGGGGCCAACGTCCTGACTTTC.